These 13 T cell receptor beta chains were all obtained from the same sample, sequenced in a study of blood T cell repertoires in COVID-19. Sequenced by immunoSEQ multiplex PCR; TCRdb stores in-frame clones only, minus some. This table holds roughly 280,000 clones, about 91% found once. Material: PBMCs or T cells enriched from blood (not recorded which). The receptors originated from a man aged 40-55 years who had been exposed to COVID-19.

This sequence joins TRBV19 and TRBJ2-5; possibly TRBD1 for D (5 bases). V lost 5 bases to trimming and J lost 2 bases, with 18 bases between them. The CDR3 contains 16 residues. Germline values: CDR1 LNHDA, CDR2 SQIVND (reference sequence). The CDR3 DNA follows: TGTGCCAGTAGTCCCCAAAAGGGGTCGATACAAGAGACCCAGTACTTC. Protein product: CASSPQKGSIQETQYF.

In this sample, this clone turned up once. CDR3 loop: CASSASSGGSQETQYF. For the CDR3, the DNA is TGTGCCAGCAGCGCCTCCTCAGGGGGCTCCCAAGAGACCCAGTACTTC. The chain has TRBV9 and TRBJ2-5; TRBD1 agrees at 8 bases. The germline CDR1 and CDR2 sequences are SGDLS and YYNGEE. The V segment lost 3 bases and the J segment 1 base; nucleotides outside the gene matches: 8. The CDR3 covers 16 residues.

The chain links TRBV30 to TRBJ2-7, with D hard to call. Trimming cost V 0 bases and J 2 bases, with 8 bases left between them. The germline V gene has CDR1 GTSNPN and CDR2 SVGIG (reference sequence). The CDR3 is 13 residues long. As DNA, the CDR3 is TGTGCCTGGAGTGTGGGCAACACCTACGAGCAGTACTTC. Protein: CAWSVGNTYEQYF.

In its sample, this clone was seen a few times. This chain uses TRBV2 with TRBJ2-7; 8 bases agree with TRBD1. CDR3 length: 13 residues. Germline CDR1 and CDR2: SNHLY and FYNNEI. V shed 4 bases and J 5 bases; nucleotides not matched to a gene: 4. The CDR3 reads CASSVQGGNEQYF. The CDR3 DNA reads as TGTGCCAGCAGTGTACAGGGGGGCAACGAGCAGTACTTC.

The V and J genes are TRBV19 and TRBJ2-7; D possibly corresponds to TRBD2 (5 bases). The CDR3 loop spans 18 amino acids. Trimming took 1 base from V and 3 from J, leaving 22 bases between them. Per germline, CDR1 LNHDA and CDR2 SQIVND (reference sequence). The CDR3 sequence: CASSIGGTRLYQDYEQYF. CDR3 coding DNA: TGTGCCAGTAGTATAGGTGGAACGAGACTATACCAGGACTACGAGCAGTACTTC.

The chain employs TRBV7-9 and TRBJ1-1; 7 nucleotides line up with TRBD1. The CDR3 runs 16 residues. J was trimmed by 1 base and V by 5 bases; bases with no gene match: 10. CDR1 is SEHNR, CDR2 FQNEAQ, per germline (reference sequence). CDR3 amino acids: CASSPSSDRKNTEAFF. The CDR3 coding sequence is TGTGCCAGCAGCCCCTCCTCGGACAGGAAGAACACTGAAGCTTTCTTT.

This clone has just one count. The chain is built from TRBV7-9 and TRBJ1-6, with 8 positions matching TRBD1. V lost 4 bases and J lost 9; bases outside the gene matches: 11. This CDR3 region has 16 residues. The germline CDR1 and CDR2 sequences are SEHNR and FQNEAQ (reference sequence). The CDR3 bases are TGTGCCAGCAGCTCATCAGGGGGCGAGAGGAGTTCACCCCTCCACTTT. Protein product: CASSSSGGERSSPLHF.

The chain carries TRBV2 and TRBJ1-3; tentative D call: TRBD1 (6 bases). The CDR3 is made up of 15 amino acids. Per germline, CDR1 SNHLY and CDR2 FYNNEI. V was clipped by 5 bases and J by 3 bases, with 14 bases between them. The CDR3 spells CASSPRTVYGNTIYF. In DNA form, the CDR3 reads TGTGCCAGCAGTCCGAGGACAGTCTATGGAAACACCATATATTTT.

This sequence joins TRBV28 and TRBJ2-1; unclear D gene. The CDR3 covers 16 residues. CDR1 is MDHEN, CDR2 SYDVKM, per germline. Between the trimmed V and J ends, which lost 6 bases and 0 bases, there was a span of 15 bases. CDR3 in DNA: TGTGCCAGCAGCCAAGGCCCACTAAGCTCCTACAATGAGCAGTTCTTC. Translating gives CASSQGPLSSYNEQFF.

This chain joins TRBV6-6 and TRBJ2-5; D might be TRBD2 (5 bases). The V gene lost 8 bases and the J gene lost 5 bases, with 18 bases spanning the gap. The germline V gene has CDR1 MNHNY and CDR2 SVGAGI (reference sequence). This CDR3 comprises 14 residues. The chain's CDR3 is CASRPAGGEETQYF. CDR3 coding DNA: TGTGCCAGCCGGCCTGCAGGAGGAGAGGAGACCCAGTACTTC.

This clone was recorded a few times. This chain connects TRBV19 to TRBJ1-1; TRBD1 is a possible D gene (5 bases). CDR1 is LNHDA and CDR2 is SQIVND in the germline V gene (reference sequence). V lost 3 bases to trimming and J lost 4 bases, with 12 bases between them. CDR3 size: 14 residues. The CDR3 loop reads CASSMGPTVTEAFF. The DNA of the CDR3 is TGTGCCAGTAGTATGGGCCCGACAGTCACTGAAGCTTTCTTT.

V gene TRBV27 combines with J gene TRBJ2-2, with D tentatively TRBD1 (5 bases). CDR1 is MNHEY and CDR2 is SMNVEV in the germline V gene (reference sequence). The CDR3 has 14 amino acids. V lost 7 bases, J lost 6 bases, and 15 bases lay in between. This CDR3 is CASTWWQGAGELFF. As DNA, the CDR3 is TGTGCCAGCACATGGTGGCAGGGTGCCGGGGAGCTGTTTTTT.

This chain links TRBV5-5 with TRBJ2-5; TRBD1 is a possible D gene (6 bases). The germline CDR1 and CDR2 sequences are SGHKS and YYEKEE (reference sequence). This CDR3 is 14 amino acids long. Trimming took off 9 bases at V and 5 bases at J, with 20 bases between the two ends. CDR3 DNA: TGTGCCACTCAGGGGTCAGGACCATGGGAGACCCAGTACTTC. Protein: CATQGSGPWETQYF.